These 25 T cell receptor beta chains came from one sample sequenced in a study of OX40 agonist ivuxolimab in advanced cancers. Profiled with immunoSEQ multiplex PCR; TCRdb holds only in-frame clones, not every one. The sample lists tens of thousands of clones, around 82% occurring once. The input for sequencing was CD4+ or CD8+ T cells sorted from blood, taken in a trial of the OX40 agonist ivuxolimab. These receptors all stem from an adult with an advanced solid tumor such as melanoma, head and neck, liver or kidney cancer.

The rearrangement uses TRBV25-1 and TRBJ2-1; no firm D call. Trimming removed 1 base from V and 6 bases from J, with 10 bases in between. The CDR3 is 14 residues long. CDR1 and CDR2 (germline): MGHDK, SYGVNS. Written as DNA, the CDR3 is TGTGCCAGCAGTGAATTGGGCAAGGGCAATGAGCAGTTCTTC. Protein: CASSELGKGNEQFF.

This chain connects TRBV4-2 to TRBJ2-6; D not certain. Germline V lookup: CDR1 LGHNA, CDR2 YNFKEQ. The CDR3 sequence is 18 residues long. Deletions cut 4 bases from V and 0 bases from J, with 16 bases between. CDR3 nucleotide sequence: TGTGCCAGCAGCCCCCGCACCCGAACACGCTCTGGGGCCAACGTCCTGACTTTC. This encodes CASSPRTRTRSGANVLTF.

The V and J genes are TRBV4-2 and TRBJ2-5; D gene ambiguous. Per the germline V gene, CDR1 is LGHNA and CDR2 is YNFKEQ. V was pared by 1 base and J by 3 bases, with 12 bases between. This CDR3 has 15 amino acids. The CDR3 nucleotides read TGTGCCAGCAGCCAAGGAGGTGCTCGTGAAGAGACCCAGTACTTC. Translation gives CASSQGGAREETQYF.

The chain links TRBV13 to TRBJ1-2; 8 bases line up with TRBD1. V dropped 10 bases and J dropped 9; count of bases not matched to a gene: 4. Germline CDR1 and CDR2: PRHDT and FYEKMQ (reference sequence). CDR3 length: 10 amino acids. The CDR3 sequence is CATGGGSYTF. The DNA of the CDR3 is TGTGCCACAGGGGGCGGGAGCTACACCTTC.

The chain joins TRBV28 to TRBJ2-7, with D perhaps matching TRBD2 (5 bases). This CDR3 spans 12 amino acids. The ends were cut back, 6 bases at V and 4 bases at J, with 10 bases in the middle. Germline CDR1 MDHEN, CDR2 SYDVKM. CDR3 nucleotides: TGTGCCAGCAGCTCGGGGTGGTACGAGCAGTACTTC. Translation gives CASSSGWYEQYF.

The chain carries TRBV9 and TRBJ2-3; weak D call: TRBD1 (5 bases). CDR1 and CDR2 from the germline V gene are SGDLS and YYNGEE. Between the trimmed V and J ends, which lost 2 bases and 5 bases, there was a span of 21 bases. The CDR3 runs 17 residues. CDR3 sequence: CASSVALGQGSEDTQYF. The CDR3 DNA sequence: TGTGCCAGCAGCGTCGCCCTAGGGCAGGGAAGCGAAGATACGCAGTATTTT.

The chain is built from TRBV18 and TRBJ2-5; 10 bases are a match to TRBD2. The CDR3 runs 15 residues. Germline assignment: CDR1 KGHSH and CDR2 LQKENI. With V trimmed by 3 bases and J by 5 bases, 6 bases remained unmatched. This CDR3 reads CASSPASGGYETQYF. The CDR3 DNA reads TGTGCCAGCTCACCGGCTAGCGGGGGATATGAGACCCAGTACTTC.

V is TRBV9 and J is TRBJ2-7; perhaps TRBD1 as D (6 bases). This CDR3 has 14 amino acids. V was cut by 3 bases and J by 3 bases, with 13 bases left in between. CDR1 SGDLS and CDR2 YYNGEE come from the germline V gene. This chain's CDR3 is CASSEGHANYEQYF. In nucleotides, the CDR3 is TGTGCCAGCAGCGAGGGACACGCGAACTACGAGCAGTACTTC.

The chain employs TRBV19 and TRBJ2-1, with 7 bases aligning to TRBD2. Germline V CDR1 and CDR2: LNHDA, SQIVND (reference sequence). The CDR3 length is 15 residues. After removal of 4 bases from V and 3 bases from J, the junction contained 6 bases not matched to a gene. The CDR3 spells CASSTGGTYYNEQFF. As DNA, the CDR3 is TGTGCCAGTAGTACCGGGGGGACTTACTACAATGAGCAGTTCTTC.

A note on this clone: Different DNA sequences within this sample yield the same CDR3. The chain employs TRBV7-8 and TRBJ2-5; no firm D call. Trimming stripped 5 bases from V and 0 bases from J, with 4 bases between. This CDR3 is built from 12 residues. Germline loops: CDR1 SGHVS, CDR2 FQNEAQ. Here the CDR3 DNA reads TGTGCCAGCAGCCGAGACCAAGAGACCCAGTACTTC. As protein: CASSRDQETQYF.

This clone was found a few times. The CDR3 DNA follows: TGTGCCAGCAGTTACTCACCGTGGCAGGATTCACCCCTCCACTTT. Protein: CASSYSPWQDSPLHF. The V and J genes are TRBV6-5 and TRBJ1-6, with D unresolved. The CDR3 is 15 amino acids. Germline V gives CDR1 MNHEY, CDR2 SVGAGI. V lost 0 bases and J lost 8, with 11 bases in between.

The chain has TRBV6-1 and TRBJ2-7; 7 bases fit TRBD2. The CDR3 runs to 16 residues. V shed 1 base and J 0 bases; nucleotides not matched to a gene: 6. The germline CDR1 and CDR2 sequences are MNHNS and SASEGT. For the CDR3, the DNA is TGTGCCAGCAGTGAAGGTTCGGGGGGATCCTCCTACGAGCAGTACTTC. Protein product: CASSEGSGGSSYEQYF.

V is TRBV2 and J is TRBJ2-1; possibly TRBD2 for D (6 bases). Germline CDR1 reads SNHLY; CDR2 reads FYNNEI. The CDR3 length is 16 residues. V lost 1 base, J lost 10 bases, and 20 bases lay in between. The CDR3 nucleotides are TGTGCCAGCAGTGAAGTCGGAGGGAACACCTTGGGGGAGCAGTTCTTC. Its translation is CASSEVGGNTLGEQFF.

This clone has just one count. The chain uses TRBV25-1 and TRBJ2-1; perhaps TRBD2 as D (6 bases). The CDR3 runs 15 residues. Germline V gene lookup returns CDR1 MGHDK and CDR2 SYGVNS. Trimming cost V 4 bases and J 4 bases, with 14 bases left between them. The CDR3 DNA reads TGTGCCAGCAGTGGGGGGGACCAGTGGTACAATGAGCAGTTCTTC. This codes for CASSGGDQWYNEQFF.

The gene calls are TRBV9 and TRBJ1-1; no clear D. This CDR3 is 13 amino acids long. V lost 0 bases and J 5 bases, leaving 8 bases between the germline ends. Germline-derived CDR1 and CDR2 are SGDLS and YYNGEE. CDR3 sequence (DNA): TGTGCCAGCAGCGTAGGGGAGGAAACTGAAGCTTTCTTT. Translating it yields CASSVGEETEAFF.

The CDR3 spells CATSRGLPGQSNYGYTF. The CDR3 DNA reads as TGTGCCACCAGCAGAGGATTACCGGGACAGAGCAACTATGGCTACACCTTC. The chain combines TRBV15 with TRBJ1-2, with 7 bases identical to TRBD1. Germline CDR1 reads LNHNV; CDR2 reads YYDKDF (reference sequence). The CDR3 is 17 amino acids. The junction had 10 bases not matched to a gene; V was cut back by 1 base and J by 2 bases. The whole variable domain, remainder taken from reference TRBV15 and TRBJ1-2, is DAMVIQNPRYQVTQFGKPVTLSCSQTLNHNVMYWYQQKSSQAPKLLFHYYDKDFNNEADTPDNFQSRRPNTSFCFLDIRSPGLGDTAMYLCATSRGLPGQSNYGYTFGSGTRLTVV.

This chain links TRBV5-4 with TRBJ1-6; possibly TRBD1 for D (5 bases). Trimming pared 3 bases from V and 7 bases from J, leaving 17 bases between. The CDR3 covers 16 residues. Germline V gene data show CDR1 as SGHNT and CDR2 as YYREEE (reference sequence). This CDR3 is CASSSKSSGRNSPLHF. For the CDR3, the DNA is TGTGCCAGCAGCTCGAAAAGCTCAGGGCGCAATTCACCCCTCCACTTT.

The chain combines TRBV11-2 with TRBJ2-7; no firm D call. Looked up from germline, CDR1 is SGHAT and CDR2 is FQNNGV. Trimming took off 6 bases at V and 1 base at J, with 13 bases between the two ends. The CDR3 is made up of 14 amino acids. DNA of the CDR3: TGTGCCAGCAGTCCCCGTGGATCTTCCTACGAGCAGTACTTC. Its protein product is CASSPRGSSYEQYF. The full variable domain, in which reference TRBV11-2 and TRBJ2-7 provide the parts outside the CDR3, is EAGVAQSPRYKIIEKRQSVAFWCNPISGHATLYWYQQILGQGPKLLIQFQNNGVVDDSQLPKDRFSAERLKGVDSTLKIQPAKLEDSAVYLCASSPRGSSYEQYFGPGTRLTVT.

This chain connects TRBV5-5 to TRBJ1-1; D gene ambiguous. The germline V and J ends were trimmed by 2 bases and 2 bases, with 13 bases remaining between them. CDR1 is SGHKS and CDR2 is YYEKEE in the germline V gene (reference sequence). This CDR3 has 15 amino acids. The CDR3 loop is CASSFRPNSNTEAFF. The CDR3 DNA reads TGTGCCAGCAGCTTTAGACCGAACAGCAACACTGAAGCTTTCTTT. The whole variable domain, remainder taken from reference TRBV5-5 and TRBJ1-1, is DAGVTQSPTHLIKTRGQQVTLRCSPISGHKSVSWYQQVLGQGPQFIFQYYEKEERGRGNFPDRFSARQFPNYSSELNVNALLLGDSALYLCASSFRPNSNTEAFFGQGTRLTVV.

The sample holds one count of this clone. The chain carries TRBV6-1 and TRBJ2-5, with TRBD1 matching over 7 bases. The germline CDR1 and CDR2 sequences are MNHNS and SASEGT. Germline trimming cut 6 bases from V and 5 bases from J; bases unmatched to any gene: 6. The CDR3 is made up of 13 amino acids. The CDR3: CASSVIRGETQYF. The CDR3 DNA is TGTGCCAGCAGCGTAATCAGGGGGGAGACCCAGTACTTC.

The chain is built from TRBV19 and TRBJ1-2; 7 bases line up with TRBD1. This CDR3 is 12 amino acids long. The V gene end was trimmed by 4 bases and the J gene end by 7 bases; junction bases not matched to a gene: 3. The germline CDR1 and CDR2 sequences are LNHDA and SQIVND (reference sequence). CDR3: CASSKQGLGYTF. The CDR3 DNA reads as TGTGCCAGTAGTAAACAGGGGCTTGGCTACACCTTC.

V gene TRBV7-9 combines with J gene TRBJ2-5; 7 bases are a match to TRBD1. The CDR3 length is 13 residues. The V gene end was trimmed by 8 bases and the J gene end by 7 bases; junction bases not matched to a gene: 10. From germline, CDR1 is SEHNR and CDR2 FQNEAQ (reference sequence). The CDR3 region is CASGPDRARTQYF. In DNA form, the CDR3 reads TGTGCCAGCGGCCCCGACAGGGCAAGGACCCAGTACTTC.

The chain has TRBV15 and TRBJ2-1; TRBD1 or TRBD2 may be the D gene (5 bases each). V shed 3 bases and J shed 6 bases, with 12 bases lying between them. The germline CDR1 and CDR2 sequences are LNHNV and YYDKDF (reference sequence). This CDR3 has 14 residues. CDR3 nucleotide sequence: TGTGCCACCAGCAGCCGCCGGGGCCCCAATGAGCAGTTCTTC. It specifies CATSSRRGPNEQFF. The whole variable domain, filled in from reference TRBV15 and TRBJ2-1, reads DAMVIQNPRYQVTQFGKPVTLSCSQTLNHNVMYWYQQKSSQAPKLLFHYYDKDFNNEADTPDNFQSRRPNTSFCFLDIRSPGLGDTAMYLCATSSRRGPNEQFFGPGTRLTVL.

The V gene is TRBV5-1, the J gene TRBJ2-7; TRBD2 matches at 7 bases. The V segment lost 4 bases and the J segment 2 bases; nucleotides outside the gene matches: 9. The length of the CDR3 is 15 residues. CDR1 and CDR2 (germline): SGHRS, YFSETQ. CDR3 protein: CASSPGGSSTYEQYF. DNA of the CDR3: TGCGCCAGCAGCCCCGGGGGGAGCTCCACCTACGAGCAGTACTTC.

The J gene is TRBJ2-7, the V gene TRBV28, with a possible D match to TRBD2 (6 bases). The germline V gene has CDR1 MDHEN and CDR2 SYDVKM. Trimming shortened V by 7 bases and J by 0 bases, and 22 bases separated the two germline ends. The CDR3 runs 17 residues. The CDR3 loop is CASTRNLAEAGSYEQYF. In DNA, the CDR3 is TGTGCCAGCACCCGCAACTTAGCGGAGGCGGGCTCCTACGAGCAGTACTTC.